These T cell receptor beta chains were read from a single sample in a study of blood T cell repertoires in COVID-19. Generated by immunoSEQ multiplex PCR, the TCRdb table keeps only in-frame clones and is missing some. The table includes approximately 98,000 clones, over 80% detected once. The specimen sequenced was peripheral blood. These receptors were obtained from a man older than 75 with acute or convalescent COVID-19. CDR3s include the opening cysteine and the closing phenylalanine or tryptophan. The D gene is left open where the match is weak. Clone sizes are given selectively: once, few, many, or a class where the clone is expanded.

TRBJ2-7	NA	TRBV7-6	NA	CASSLLGGGAGNEQYF	TGTGCCAGCAGCTTATTAGGAGGCGGGGCTGGGAACGAGCAGTACTTC
TRBJ1-1	NA	TRBV7-2	TRBD1	CASSRGGQGAEAFF	TGTGCCAGCAGCAGGGGTGGACAGGGGGCTGAAGCTTTCTTT
TRBJ2-7	NA	TRBV2	NA	CASSEGNPLTGYEQYF	TGTGCCAGCAGTGAAGGAAACCCCCTCACGGGTTACGAGCAGTACTTC
TRBJ2-5	NA	TRBV19	TRBD2	CASTGRAGETQYF	TGTGCCAGTACGGGGAGGGCCGGTGAGACCCAGTACTTC
TRBJ2-4	NA	TRBV3-1/TRBV3-2	NA	CASSQVPGGGNIQYF	TGTGCCAGCAGCCAAGTTCCGGGAGGGGGCAACATTCAGTACTTC
TRBJ1-2	NA	TRBV20-1	NA	CNRQDGSGYTF	TGCAACCGACAAGACGGGAGTGGCTACACCTTC
TRBJ2-3	once	TRBV28	TRBD1	CASQGAPPTDTQYF	TGTGCCAGCCAGGGGGCCCCCCCCACAGATACGCAGTATTTT
TRBJ1-1	NA	TRBV28	TRBD1	CASSSPGQSNTEAFF	TGTGCCAGCAGTTCCCCGGGACAGTCGAACACTGAAGCTTTCTTT
TRBJ1-2	NA	TRBV3-1/TRBV3-2	NA	CASSQGGRGGYTF	TGTGCCAGCAGCCAAGGAGGCCGGGGGGGCTACACCTTC
TRBJ2-3	NA	TRBV27	NA	CASSPADPTTDTQYF	TGTGCCAGCAGTCCAGCGGACCCCACCACAGATACGCAGTATTTT
TRBJ2-6	NA	TRBV5-8	NA	CASSLGPGANVLTF	TGTGCCAGCAGCTTGGGGCCAGGGGCCAACGTCCTGACTTTC
TRBJ2-2	NA	TRBV6-5	NA	CASSLTFPGELFF	TGTGCCAGCAGTCTCACTTTCCCCGGGGAGCTGTTTTTT
TRBJ2-3	once	TRBV10-3	TRBD1	CAISEGQGSTDTQYF	TGTGCCATCAGTGAGGGACAGGGAAGCACAGATACGCAGTATTTT
TRBJ2-7	NA	TRBV5-6	TRBD1	CASTARGRNEQYF	TGTGCCAGCACTGCCAGGGGGCGGAACGAGCAGTACTTC
TRBJ2-3	NA	TRBV29-1	NA	CSVVRGTEGTDTQYF	TGCAGCGTCGTTCGAGGCACCGAAGGCACAGATACGCAGTATTTT
TRBJ2-4	NA	TRBV11-3	TRBD1	CASSPDRGWDKNIQYF	TGTGCCAGCAGCCCGGACAGGGGGTGGGACAAAAACATTCAGTACTTC
TRBJ1-2	NA	TRBV29-1	NA	CSAVEGGYGYTF	TGCAGCGCCGTAGAAGGGGGCTATGGCTACACCTTC
TRBJ2-1	few	TRBV5-1	TRBD2	CASSSGLAGGPSTGEQFF	TGCGCCAGCAGCTCGGGACTAGCGGGAGGGCCATCTACGGGTGAGCAGTTCTTC
TRBJ1-6	few	TRBV10-3	TRBD1	CAISDDRGTNSPLHF	TGTGCCATCAGTGATGACAGGGGGACTAATTCACCCCTCCACTTT
TRBJ2-2	few	TRBV6-7	NA	CASSSDRNTGELFF	TGTGCCAGCAGTTCTGACAGGAACACCGGGGAGCTGTTTTTT
TRBJ2-7	NA	TRBV9	TRBD2	CASSPGLGGSYEQYF	TGTGCCAGCAGCCCGGGACTAGGAGGGTCCTACGAGCAGTACTTC
TRBJ2-5	NA	TRBV3-1/TRBV3-2	TRBD2	CASIQRGGSETQYF	TGTGCCAGCATACAGCGGGGGGGCTCAGAGACCCAGTACTTC
TRBJ1-3	NA	TRBV18	NA	CASSQISANTIYF	TGTGCCAGCTCACAGATTAGTGCCAACACCATATATTTT
TRBJ1-1	few	TRBV6-5	NA	CASSYDSETGAFF	TGTGCCAGCAGTTATGACAGCGAGACCGGGGCTTTCTTT
TRBJ2-7	NA	TRBV19	TRBD1	CASSTPRTGGSYEQYF	TGTGCCAGTAGTACCCCCCGGACAGGGGGCTCCTACGAGCAGTACTTC
TRBJ1-2	once	TRBV27	NA	CASSLSRQGNYGYTF	TGTGCCAGCAGTTTATCCCGACAAGGAAACTATGGCTACACCTTC
TRBJ1-1	NA	TRBV3-1/TRBV3-2	TRBD1	CASSQYRGGTEAFF	TGTGCCAGCAGCCAGTACAGGGGGGGGACTGAAGCTTTCTTT
TRBJ2-7	NA	TRBV28	NA	CASREGQRFYEQYF	TGTGCCAGCAGGGAGGGACAGCGTTTCTACGAGCAGTACTTC
TRBJ2-1	NA	TRBV28	TRBD1	CASSLGQREQFF	TGTGCCAGCAGTTTGGGACAGCGGGAGCAGTTCTTC
TRBJ2-7	NA	TRBV6-2/TRBV6-3	NA	CASSYSTGYEQYF	TGTGCCAGCAGTTACTCGACGGGATACGAGCAGTACTTC
TRBJ1-5	NA	TRBV19	NA	CASTNGHQPQHF	TGTGCCAGTACCAATGGCCATCAGCCCCAGCATTTT